This T cell receptor (beta chain) derives from a study of beta chain features in type 1 diabetes. A sort by CD45RO/CCR7/CD25/CD127/CD95/CD27 yielded CD4+ naive, central memory, regulatory and stem cell-like memory cells. A word on this clone: The antigen is undetermined.

This CDR3 is 15 amino acids long. V was clipped by 2 bases and J by 1 base, with 8 bases between them. Germline loops: CDR1 MNHNY, CDR2 SVGAGI (reference sequence). Study findings and constraints: Type 1 diabetes patients had moderately but significantly shorter TCRB CDR3s in all four CD4+ subsets.

Investigators reverse transcribed all isolated RNA, so they sequenced expressed TCRB transcripts. Assay used: immunoSEQ multiplex PCR; TCRdb lists only in-frame clones, some missing. The repertoire holds 400,000 or so clones, with about 10% as singletons. Sequencing was performed on central memory CD4+ T cells from blood. The rearrangement links TRBV6-6 to TRBJ2-2; a possible D gene is TRBD1 (5 bases). The clonotype originates from a young man with type 1 diabetes. The CDR3 bases are TGTGCCAGCAGTTACGTCCAGGGGAACACCGGGGAGCTGTTTTTT. The encoded protein is CASSYVQGNTGELFF.